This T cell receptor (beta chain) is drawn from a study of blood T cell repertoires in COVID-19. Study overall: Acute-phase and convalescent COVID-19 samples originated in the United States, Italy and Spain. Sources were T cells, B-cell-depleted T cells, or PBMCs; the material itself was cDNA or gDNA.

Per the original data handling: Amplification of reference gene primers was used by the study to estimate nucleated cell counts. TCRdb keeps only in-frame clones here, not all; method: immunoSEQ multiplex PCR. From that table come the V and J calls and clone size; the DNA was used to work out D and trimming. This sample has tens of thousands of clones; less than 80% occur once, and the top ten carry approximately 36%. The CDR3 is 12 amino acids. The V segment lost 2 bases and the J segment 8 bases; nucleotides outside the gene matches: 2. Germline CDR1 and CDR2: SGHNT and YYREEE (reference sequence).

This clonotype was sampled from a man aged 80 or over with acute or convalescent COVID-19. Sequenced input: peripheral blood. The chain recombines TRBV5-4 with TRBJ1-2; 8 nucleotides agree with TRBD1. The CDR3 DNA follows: TGTGCCAGCAGCTTCGGGACAGGCGGCTACACCTTC. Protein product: CASSFGTGGYTF.